This T cell receptor (beta chain) derives from a study of cytomegalovirus exposure and HLA in healthy donors. About the research overall: Earlier results showed roughly 120 million unique TCR beta sequences derived from approximately 180 million T cells. General study findings and limits: Many donors carried some public TCRs, although rarity characterized most TCR sequences. In vitro experiments confirmed that three CMV-associated chains were specific for CMV antigens.

In the case of this clone: The antigen is unknown.

The V segment lost 4 bases and the J segment 5 bases; nucleotides outside the gene matches: 4. The CDR3 sequence is 14 residues long. The germline V gene has CDR1 SGHRS and CDR2 YFSETQ. The PCR ran on 60 Vbeta and 13 Jbeta primers. Here immunoSEQ multiplex PCR was the method, and the copy in TCRdb shows in-frame clones only, minus some. The table records about 140,000 clones, approximately 73% of them present only once. The receptor was isolated from a man aged 25-45 years in good health and CMV-seropositive. The V and J genes are TRBV5-1 and TRBJ2-5; 11 bases are shared with TRBD1. The sequencing sample was made of PBMCs. This chain's CDR3 is CASSRTGGVETQYF. The CDR3 bases are TGCGCCAGCAGCCGGACAGGGGGCGTTGAGACCCAGTACTTC.